This T cell receptor beta chain stems from a study of CD8 T cells in ankylosing spondylitis (dated 2017 in TCRdb). Notes on the research overall: The study set out to find disease-linked TCR variants by profiling T cell receptor beta repertoires in ankylosing spondylitis patients and healthy donors. In total, the full study cohort was made up of roughly 110 healthy donors and approximately 27 ankylosing spondylitis patients. Peripheral blood samples were taken, and synovial fluid was additionally collected from ankylosing spondylitis patients.

Paper-wide results and their limitations: The disease-linked clones were reported as significantly enriched in matched synovial fluid samples from ankylosing spondylitis patients. Blood from ankylosing spondylitis patients appeared to be characterized by a TCR beta motif made up of several highly homologous amino acid variants. The disease-linked clones showed a CD8+ phenotype and occurred at relatively low frequencies in peripheral blood. Some of the motif variants had been reported before in the synovial fluid and blood of reactive arthritis patients, a finding that suggests common disease-initiation mechanisms.

This clonotype was recorded at least ten times. Its cognate antigen has yet to be identified. No clone much larger than this one lies a single base away; base qualities are absent. The germline V gene yields SGHTA for CDR1 and FQGNSA for CDR2. V drops 4 bases and J drops 9 bases, leaving 7 bases in between. The CDR3 goes from the cysteine to the phenylalanine over 11 residues. Left in the record is the CDR3 DNA by itself, 33 bases read in frame from the first base. These reads were obtained on an Illumina HiSeq 2500. Quantitative 5'-RACE with molecular barcodes was the method used to prepare the TCR beta libraries. The study's own analysis went as follows. A new computational method based on a probabilistic model of VDJ rearrangement was used to identify disease-linked TCR variants. In TCRdb, the public reads were trimmed at Q25 with fastp and aligned with MiXCR, with productive beta chains retained. Each record represents a unique CDR3 protein, reported with the most common genes and DNA among its rows. The V and J calls were determined by TCRdb, not by the authors. This sample has roughly 90,000 distinct CDR3 sequences in its table, and more than 8.5% of those were observed once. 30% to 35% of the sample comes from the top ten.

The sequence joins TRBV7-2 to TRBJ2-1, and possibly TRBD2, on 5 matching bases. This receptor was taken from a male donor with ankylosing spondylitis. The sequenced material came from blood, either unsorted or a sorted T cell fraction (not recorded which). The bases read TGTGCCAGCAGCTGGACTGCTGAGCAGTTCTTC. This codes for CASSWTAEQFF.